This TCR beta chain stems from a study of cytotoxic CD8 clonotypes in ibrutinib-treated CLL. Measured with immunoSEQ multiplex PCR; TCRdb has only the in-frame clones, and not every one. The table lists 35,000 or so clones, 60% to 80% of them singletons. Study-wide findings and caveats: Measured clonality at baseline was greater than in age-matched healthy donors and tracked with circulating CD8+ T-cell counts. Public clonotypes were rare and shrank or held steady on treatment.

A word on this clone: Its specificity is unknown.

The starting material was PBMCs, obtained at disease progression, from a patient treated with ibrutinib. This TCR was recovered from a human donor with chronic lymphocytic leukemia.

For the CDR3, the DNA is TGTGCCAGTAGTATAATTGCGGGCGCCGGACCCTACGAGCAGTACTTC. As protein: CASSIIAGAGPYEQYF. The chain combines TRBV19 with TRBJ2-7; D possibly corresponds to TRBD2 (5 bases). V lost 2 bases, J lost 2 bases, and 16 bases lay in between. The length of the CDR3 is 16 residues. Germline V gene lookup returns CDR1 LNHDA and CDR2 SQIVND (reference sequence).